A single sample gave rise to the 32 T cell receptor beta chains below, sequenced in a study of cytomegalovirus exposure and HLA in healthy donors. Vbeta (60) and Jbeta (13) primers were used in the PCR. Sequencing was performed with immunoSEQ multiplex PCR; in TCRdb, only in-frame clones are kept and a portion is missing. The profile shows 150,000 to 200,000 clones, around 68% of them singletons. Source material: PBMCs. The receptor set was obtained from a man aged 45-60 years in good health and CMV-seronegative.

V and J are TRBV15 and TRBJ2-6, with a weak D call TRBD1 (5 bases). Germline V gene sequence: CDR1 LNHNV, CDR2 YYDKDF (reference sequence). Trimming left V 4 bases short and J 1 base short, with 8 bases between. The CDR3 runs to 15 residues. CDR3 sequence (DNA): TGTGCCACCAGCAACAGACAGTCTGGGGCCAACGTCCTGACTTTC. Its protein is CATSNRQSGANVLTF.

This clone was detected a few times. This sequence joins TRBV6-5 and TRBJ1-2; 10 bases agree with TRBD1. The trim removed 2 bases at V and 4 bases at J, leaving 7 bases unmatched. CDR1 is MNHEY, CDR2 SVGAGI, per germline. The CDR3 covers 16 residues. CDR3 coding DNA: TGTGCCAGCAGTTACGGGACAGGGGTCGAGGGCTATGGCTACACCTTC. Amino acids: CASSYGTGVEGYGYTF.

This clone appeared once. This chain links TRBV4-2 with TRBJ2-5; D is unclear. Per germline, CDR1 LGHNA and CDR2 YNFKEQ. This CDR3 has 14 amino acids. Trimming shortened V by 2 bases and J by 0 bases, and 7 bases separated the two germline ends. Here the CDR3 DNA reads TGTGCCAGCAGCCAAACTCTGTACCAAGAGACCCAGTACTTC. Translation gives CASSQTLYQETQYF.

The rearrangement uses TRBV2 and TRBJ1-3, with 7 bases lining up with TRBD1. The ends lost 5 bases at V and 0 bases at J; junction bases unmatched: 4. The length of the CDR3 is 15 residues. Germline V gives CDR1 SNHLY, CDR2 FYNNEI. CDR3 region: CASSLDRYSGNTIYF. The CDR3 DNA follows: TGTGCCAGCAGTTTGGACAGGTACTCTGGAAACACCATATATTTT.

This chain uses TRBV10-3 with TRBJ2-7; 8 nucleotides agree with TRBD1. Germline CDR1 ENHRY, CDR2 SYGVKD. The CDR3 covers 17 residues. V dropped 0 bases and J dropped 3; count of bases not matched to a gene: 10. CDR3 nucleotides: TGTGCCATCAGTGAGTCGATGAGGCAGGGGGCTAACTACGAGCAGTACTTC. Amino acid sequence: CAISESMRQGANYEQYF.

The J gene is TRBJ2-3, the V gene TRBV18; 10 nucleotides align to TRBD2. The CDR3 runs to 17 residues. Losses at the gene ends were 2 bases for V and 2 bases for J; bases not matched to a gene: 7. Per germline, CDR1 KGHSH and CDR2 LQKENI. The CDR3 DNA is TGTGCCAGCTCACCAGGGCTAGCGGGGGCCCCCACAGATACGCAGTATTTT. It codes for CASSPGLAGAPTDTQYF.

This chain joins TRBV7-2 and TRBJ1-1; no clear D. V lost 6 bases, J lost 1 base, and 9 bases lay in between. The CDR3 runs 13 residues. Germline assignment: CDR1 SGHTA and CDR2 FQGNSA. The CDR3 is CASSRQANTEAFF. The CDR3 nucleotides read TGTGCCAGCAGTCGGCAGGCGAACACTGAAGCTTTCTTT.

This chain joins TRBV19 and TRBJ1-2, with 7 bases lining up with TRBD1. After removal of 7 bases from V and 6 bases from J, the junction contained 14 bases not matched to a gene. Germline loops: CDR1 LNHDA, CDR2 SQIVND (reference sequence). CDR3 length: 15 amino acids. Here the CDR3 reads CASTRTGGYEHGYTF. The CDR3 bases are TGTGCCAGTACTCGGACAGGAGGATATGAGCATGGCTACACCTTC.

The genes are TRBV6-1 and TRBJ1-5, with D possibly being TRBD1 (6 bases). CDR1 is MNHNS and CDR2 is SASEGT in the germline V gene. The CDR3 runs 13 residues. Trimming took 11 bases from V and 7 from J, leaving 18 bases between them. The CDR3 DNA sequence: TGTGCCGGGAAGACAGGACCTTCGCAGCCCCAGCATTTT. It translates to CAGKTGPSQPQHF.

This clone was detected once. The chain's CDR3 is CASSLPPGTSGGAKETQYF. CDR3 bases: TGCGCCAGCAGCCTCCCCCCCGGGACTAGCGGGGGGGCGAAAGAGACCCAGTACTTC. This chain links TRBV4-1 with TRBJ2-5, with 16 bases identical to TRBD2. Trimming at V came to 4 bases and at J to 3 bases, leaving 11 bases not matched to a gene. The length of the CDR3 is 19 residues. Per germline, CDR1 MGHRA and CDR2 YSYEKL.

The chain combines TRBV6-5 with TRBJ1-5, with 10 bases identical to TRBD1. Germline CDR1 is MNHEY and CDR2 is SVGAGI. The J segment lost 2 bases and the V segment lost 6 bases, leaving 4 bases of the junction unmatched. CDR3 length: 15 residues. CDR3 in amino acids: CASSRGTGGNQPQHF. The CDR3 bases are TGTGCCAGCAGCCGTGGGACAGGGGGCAATCAGCCCCAGCATTTT.

The chain joins TRBV9 to TRBJ2-5; 9 bases agree with TRBD1. Germline V lookup: CDR1 SGDLS, CDR2 YYNGEE. There are 16 residues in the CDR3. The V and J ends lost 3 bases and 4 bases, in that order; junction bases with no gene match: 10. The CDR3 DNA reads as TGTGCCAGCAGCGCCGGACAGGGGAACTTGGGAGAGACCCAGTACTTC. The encoded protein is CASSAGQGNLGETQYF.

Note on this clone: The junction does not match germline at one end; this may be a read error. Other DNA sequences of this sample code for an identical CDR3. The V and J genes are TRBV7-3 and TRBJ2-2; 8 positions agree with TRBD1. The CDR3 sequence is 13 residues long. In germline, CDR1 is SGHTA, CDR2 FQGTGA. DNA for the CDR3: TGTGCCAGCAGCCCAGACAGGGGATGGGAGCTATTTTTT. Protein: CASSPDRGWELFF.

The chain carries TRBV9 and TRBJ2-6; D possibly corresponds to TRBD2 (6 bases). Trimming cost V 0 bases and J 4 bases, with 14 bases left between them. Germline V CDR1 and CDR2: SGDLS, YYNGEE. The CDR3 runs to 17 residues. Here the CDR3 reads CASSVGLVGSGANVLTF. The CDR3 coding sequence is TGTGCCAGCAGCGTAGGACTAGTGGGGTCAGGGGCCAACGTCCTGACTTTC. The full variable domain, rest sourced from reference TRBV9 and TRBJ2-6, is DSGVTQTPKHLITATGQRVTLRCSPRSGDLSVYWYQQSLDQGLQFLIQYYNGEERAKGNILERFSAQQFPDLHSELNLSSLELGDSALYFCASSVGLVGSGANVLTFGAGSRLTVL.

This clone was seen only a few times. The gene calls are TRBV11-2 and TRBJ2-2, with D possibly TRBD1 on 6 matching bases. Trimming took off 6 bases at V and 4 bases at J, with 18 bases between the two ends. This CDR3 has 16 residues. CDR1 is SGHAT, CDR2 FQNNGV, per germline. In nucleotides, the CDR3 is TGTGCCAGCAGTTTCATAACAGGGCCGATCACCGGGGAGCTGTTTTTT. Protein sequence: CASSFITGPITGELFF. Full variable domain (missing parts from reference TRBV11-2 and TRBJ2-2): EAGVAQSPRYKIIEKRQSVAFWCNPISGHATLYWYQQILGQGPKLLIQFQNNGVVDDSQLPKDRFSAERLKGVDSTLKIQPAKLEDSAVYLCASSFITGPITGELFFGEGSRLTVL.

The V and J genes are TRBV29-1 and TRBJ2-7, with D perhaps TRBD1 (5 bases). The CDR3 is made up of 12 amino acids. Trimming stripped 4 bases from V and 5 bases from J, with 12 bases between. Germline V gene lookup returns CDR1 SQVTM and CDR2 ANQGSEA. The CDR3 loop reads CSVVPGLHEQYF. CDR3 coding DNA: TGCAGCGTTGTGCCAGGGTTACACGAGCAGTACTTC.

This rearrangement joins TRBV15 to TRBJ2-2; D is unclear. The germline V gene has CDR1 LNHNV and CDR2 YYDKDF (reference sequence). The V end lost 3 bases, the J end lost 0 bases, and 8 bases lay between the germline ends. The CDR3 runs 15 residues. DNA for the CDR3: TGTGCCACCAGCAGCGGCAGGCCGAACACCGGGGAGCTGTTTTTT. This gives the protein CATSSGRPNTGELFF.

The chain joins TRBV6-6 to TRBJ1-1; possibly TRBD1 for D (5 bases). Germline-derived CDR1 and CDR2 are MNHNY and SVGAGI (reference sequence). This CDR3 is 14 amino acids long. Trimming stripped 6 bases from V and 1 base from J, with 12 bases between. The DNA of the CDR3 is TGTGCCAGCAGACCGGGCGGGGGGAACACTGAAGCTTTCTTT. It is translated as CASRPGGGNTEAFF.

The chain uses TRBV11-2 and TRBJ1-1, with TRBD1 matching 9 bases. The ends lost 0 bases at V and 11 bases at J; junction bases unmatched: 7. The CDR3 loop spans 14 amino acids. CDR1 and CDR2 from the germline V gene are SGHAT and FQNNGV. DNA of the CDR3: TGTGCCAGCAGCTTAGATCGGGGACAGGGAAGGGCTTTCTTT. This encodes CASSLDRGQGRAFF.

This clone was seen more than once but under ten times. V is TRBV2 and J is TRBJ2-1, with TRBD1 matching 7 bases. Germline V lookup: CDR1 SNHLY, CDR2 FYNNEI. Trimming cost V 6 bases and J 1 base; bases outside gene matches: 6. There are 15 residues in the CDR3. CDR3 sequence reads: CASRRGTESYNEQFF. The DNA of the CDR3 is TGTGCCAGCAGGCGAGGGACAGAATCCTACAATGAGCAGTTCTTC.

This chain uses TRBV7-9 with TRBJ1-1, with 7 bases identical to TRBD1. The CDR3 is 14 residues long. Unmatched junction bases numbered 5, after V lost 1 base and J lost 6 bases. Per the germline V gene, CDR1 is SEHNR and CDR2 is FQNEAQ (reference sequence). This CDR3 reads CASSLGTGASEAFF. The CDR3 bases are TGTGCCAGCAGCTTAGGGACAGGCGCCTCTGAAGCTTTCTTT.

The chain uses TRBV6-1 and TRBJ1-4; possibly TRBD1 for D (6 bases). CDR3 length equals 14 residues. The germline V and J ends were trimmed by 7 bases and 8 bases, with 17 bases remaining between them. Germline values: CDR1 MNHNS, CDR2 SASEGT. Here the CDR3 DNA reads TGTGCCAGCAATAGAGACAGGTCGAACGAAAAACTGTTTTTT. It encodes CASNRDRSNEKLFF.

The CDR3 loop reads CASSLAHNYGYTF. In DNA, the CDR3 is TGTGCCAGCAGCCTCGCACACAACTATGGCTACACCTTC. This sequence joins TRBV14 and TRBJ1-2; D is uncertain. Germline CDR1 is SGHDN and CDR2 is FVKESK. The length of the CDR3 is 13 residues. Deletions cut 4 bases from V and 2 bases from J, with 8 bases between.

J is TRBJ2-5 and V is TRBV5-1; 8 bases align to TRBD1. Judging by the DNA end, TRBJ2-7 fits better; the J call may be wrong. This CDR3 region has 15 residues. CDR1 SGHRS and CDR2 YFSETQ come from the germline V gene. The CDR3 DNA is TGCGCCAGCAGCGTTGACAGGGGCTTCTCCTACGAGCAGTACTTC. It encodes CASSVDRGFSYEQYF.

The J gene is TRBJ1-3, the V gene TRBV27; no firm D call. This CDR3 comprises 13 residues. CDR1 and CDR2 (germline): MNHEY, SMNVEV (reference sequence). V lost 4 bases and J lost 4, with 8 bases in between. DNA of the CDR3: TGTGCCAGCAGTTCCCGAGGAGGAAACACCATATATTTT. Protein: CASSSRGGNTIYF.

The rearrangement links TRBV25-1 to TRBJ2-5; a possible D gene is TRBD1 (6 bases). Germline CDR1 reads MGHDK; CDR2 reads SYGVNS. This CDR3 region has 13 residues. The V end was cut by 3 bases, the J end by 4 bases, with 9 bases between. The CDR3 is CASSEGARETQYF. The CDR3 region has the DNA TGTGCCAGCAGTGAGGGGGCGAGAGAGACCCAGTACTTC. The full variable domain, completed using reference TRBV25-1 and TRBJ2-5, is EADIYQTPRYLVIGTGKKITLECSQTMGHDKMYWYQQDPGMELHLIHYSYGVNSTEKGDLSSESTVSRIRTEHFPLTLESARPSHTSQYLCASSEGARETQYFGPGTRLLVL.

The chain combines TRBV11-2 with TRBJ1-2; no clear D gene. V lost 5 bases and J lost 4, with 20 bases in between. CDR1 is SGHAT, CDR2 FQNNGV, per germline. This CDR3 contains 16 residues. The CDR3 DNA is TGTGCCAGCAGCCGTGATGGCCGACAAAGGATCTATGGCTACACCTTC. It specifies CASSRDGRQRIYGYTF.

A word on this clone: The sample carries other DNA sequences with the same CDR3. Here the CDR3 reads CASSFGGNSNQPQHF. For the CDR3, the DNA is TGCGCCAGCAGCTTCGGGGGAAATAGCAATCAGCCCCAGCATTTT. The chain employs TRBV5-1 and TRBJ1-5; D is perhaps TRBD1 (5 bases). CDR1 is SGHRS, CDR2 YFSETQ, per germline. Trimming pared 2 bases from V and 0 bases from J, leaving 9 bases between. This CDR3 is 15 amino acids long.

The rearrangement links TRBV19 to TRBJ1-1; TRBD1 might be the D (5 bases). The V and J ends lost 1 base and 4 bases respectively, with 10 bases between them. CDR3 size: 14 residues. The germline V gene has CDR1 LNHDA and CDR2 SQIVND (reference sequence). CDR3 sequence: CASSIVGGSTEAFF. The DNA of the CDR3 is TGTGCCAGTAGTATAGTTGGGGGGAGCACTGAAGCTTTCTTT.

This rearrangement joins TRBV6-5 to TRBJ2-1; 9 nucleotides match TRBD1. The CDR3 extends over 14 amino acids. Germline CDR1 is MNHEY and CDR2 is SVGAGI. Germline trimming cut 5 bases from V and 10 bases from J; bases unmatched to any gene: 9. The CDR3 region is CASSPGTGLLEQFF. In nucleotides, the CDR3 is TGTGCCAGCAGTCCCGGGACAGGGCTTCTGGAGCAGTTCTTC.

The chain is built from TRBV19 and TRBJ1-5, with D perhaps matching TRBD1 (6 bases). The V gene lost 4 bases and the J gene lost 4 bases, with 14 bases spanning the gap. This CDR3 spans 15 amino acids. Looked up from germline, CDR1 is LNHDA and CDR2 is SQIVND (reference sequence). CDR3 in DNA: TGTGCCAGTAGTAGATACAGGGCTGGTAATCAGCCCCAGCATTTT. It is translated as CASSRYRAGNQPQHF.

The chain has TRBV5-4 and TRBJ2-2; TRBD2 is a possible D gene (5 bases). The CDR3 is 15 amino acids. CDR1 is SGHNT, CDR2 YYREEE, per germline (reference sequence). The V and J ends lost 2 bases and 0 bases respectively, with 8 bases between them. This CDR3 reads CASSFPGANTGELFF. In nucleotides, the CDR3 is TGTGCCAGCAGCTTTCCCGGGGCGAACACCGGGGAGCTGTTTTTT.